This T cell receptor (beta chain) was identified in a study of siplizumab effects on memory and regulatory T cells. Regarding the study as a whole: A significant reduction in alloreactive sequences traceable to unstimulated CD4+ memory cells was produced by siplizumab. Sequences below about 10^-5 frequency were poorly captured, limiting mapping of alloreactive clones. Proliferating siplizumab-culture Tregs lacked confirmation of suppressive function.

This clone showed up just a few times. The antigen is unknown. This CDR3 contains 13 residues. Trimming shortened V by 5 bases and J by 8 bases, and 16 bases separated the two germline ends. Germline V lookup: CDR1 SGHNT, CDR2 YENEEA. Assays were performed on approximately 1.1 x 10^5 TCR templates per sample. The protocol was immunoSEQ multiplex PCR, while the TCRdb copy is restricted to in-frame clones and leaves out a portion. The table records fewer than 120,000 clones, roughly 92% of them present only once. The receptor's source is a human donor in good health. Specimen: CD4+ T cells sorted from blood. The V gene is TRBV11-3, the J gene TRBJ2-7, with D perhaps matching TRBD1 (6 bases). The CDR3 region is CASSPDTQGKQYF. The CDR3 nucleotides are TGTGCCAGCAGCCCGGACACTCAGGGGAAGCAGTACTTC. Supplemented by reference TRBV11-3 and TRBJ2-7, the full variable domain reads EAGVVQSPRYKIIEKKQPVAFWCNPISGHNTLYWYLQNLGQGPELLIRYENEEAVDDSQLPKDRFSAERLKGVDSTLKIQPAELGDSAVYLCASSPDTQGKQYFGPGTRLTVT.